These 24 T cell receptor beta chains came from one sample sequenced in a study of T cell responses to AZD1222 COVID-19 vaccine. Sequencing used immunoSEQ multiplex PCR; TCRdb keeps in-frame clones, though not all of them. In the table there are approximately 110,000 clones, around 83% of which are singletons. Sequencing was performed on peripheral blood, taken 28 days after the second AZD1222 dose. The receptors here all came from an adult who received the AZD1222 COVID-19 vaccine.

The CDR3 here is CASSLGGDPNEKLFF. The CDR3 DNA sequence: TGTGCCAGCAGCTTAGGAGGGGACCCAAATGAAAAACTGTTTTTT. The rearrangement joins TRBV11-3 to TRBJ1-4; perhaps TRBD1 as D (5 bases). Germline V gives CDR1 SGHNT, CDR2 YENEEA. V lost 1 base to trimming and J lost 5 bases, with 11 bases between them. The length of the CDR3 is 15 residues.

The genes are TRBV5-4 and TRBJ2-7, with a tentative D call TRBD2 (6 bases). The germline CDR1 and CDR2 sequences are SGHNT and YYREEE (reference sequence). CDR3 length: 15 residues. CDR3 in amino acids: CASSYGGTSSYEQYF. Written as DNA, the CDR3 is TGTGCAAGTTCATATGGAGGGACCAGCTCCTACGAGCAGTACTTC.

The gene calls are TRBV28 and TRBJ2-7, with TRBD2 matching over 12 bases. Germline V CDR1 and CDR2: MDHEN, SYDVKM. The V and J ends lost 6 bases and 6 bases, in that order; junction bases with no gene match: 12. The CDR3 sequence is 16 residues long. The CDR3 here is CASSRRTSGVLAEQYF. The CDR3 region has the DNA TGTGCCAGCAGCCGACGGACTAGCGGGGTCTTGGCCGAGCAGTACTTC. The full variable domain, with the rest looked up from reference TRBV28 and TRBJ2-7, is DVKVTQSSRYLVKRTGEKVFLECVQDMDHENMFWYRQDPGLGLRLIYFSYDVKMKEKGDIPEGYSVSREKKERFSLILESASTNQTSMYLCASSRRTSGVLAEQYFGPGTRLTVT.

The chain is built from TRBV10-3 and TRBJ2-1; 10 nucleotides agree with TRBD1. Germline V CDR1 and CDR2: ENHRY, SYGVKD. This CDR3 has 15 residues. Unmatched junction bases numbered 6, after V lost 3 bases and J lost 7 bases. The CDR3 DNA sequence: TGTGCCATCAGTGACTCGGGACAGGGGACGAATGAGCAGTTCTTC. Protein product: CAISDSGQGTNEQFF.

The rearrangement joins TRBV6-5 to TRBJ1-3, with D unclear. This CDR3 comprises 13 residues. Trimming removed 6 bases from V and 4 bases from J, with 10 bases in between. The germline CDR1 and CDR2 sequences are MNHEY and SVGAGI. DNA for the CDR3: TGTGCCAGCAGGCGGGGTGGAGGAAACACCATATATTTT. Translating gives CASRRGGGNTIYF.

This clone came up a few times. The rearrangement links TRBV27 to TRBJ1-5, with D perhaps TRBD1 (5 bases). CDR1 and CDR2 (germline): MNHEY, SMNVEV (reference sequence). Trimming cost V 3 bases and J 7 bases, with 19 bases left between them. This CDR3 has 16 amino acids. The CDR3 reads CASSLSVRGTGQPQHF. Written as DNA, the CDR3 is TGTGCCAGCAGTTTGTCGGTTAGAGGGACGGGACAGCCCCAGCATTTT.

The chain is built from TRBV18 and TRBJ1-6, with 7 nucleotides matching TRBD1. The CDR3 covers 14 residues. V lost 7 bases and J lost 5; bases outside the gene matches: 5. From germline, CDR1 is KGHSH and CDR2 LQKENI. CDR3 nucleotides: TGTGCCAGCTACTCGGGACAGAATAATTCACCCCTCCACTTT. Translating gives CASYSGQNNSPLHF.

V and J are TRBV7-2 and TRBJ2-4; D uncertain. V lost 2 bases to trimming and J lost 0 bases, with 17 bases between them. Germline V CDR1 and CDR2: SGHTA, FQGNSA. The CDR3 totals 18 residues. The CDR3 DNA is TGTGCCAGCAGCTTACTCGCAGGCGTAGCCCTAGCCAAAAACATTCAGTACTTC. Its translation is CASSLLAGVALAKNIQYF.

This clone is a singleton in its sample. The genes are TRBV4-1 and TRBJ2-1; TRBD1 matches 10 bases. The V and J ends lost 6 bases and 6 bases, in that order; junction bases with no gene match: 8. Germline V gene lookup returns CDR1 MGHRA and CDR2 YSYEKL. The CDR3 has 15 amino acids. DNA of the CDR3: TGCGCCAGCAGGGACACCCGGGACAGGGGCAATGAGCAGTTCTTC. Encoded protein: CASRDTRDRGNEQFF.

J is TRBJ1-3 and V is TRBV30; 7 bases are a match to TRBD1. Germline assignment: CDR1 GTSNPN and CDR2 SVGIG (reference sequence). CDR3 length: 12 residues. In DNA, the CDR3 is TGTGCATTCCAGGGGGATGGAAACACCATATATTTT. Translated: CAFQGDGNTIYF.

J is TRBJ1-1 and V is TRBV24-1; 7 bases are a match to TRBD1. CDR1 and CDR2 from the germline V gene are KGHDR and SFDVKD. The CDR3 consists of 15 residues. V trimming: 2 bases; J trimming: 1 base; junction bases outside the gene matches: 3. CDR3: CATSDSGGGNTEAFF. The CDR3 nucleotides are TGTGCCACCAGTGATTCAGGGGGGGGGAACACTGAAGCTTTCTTT.

CDR3 DNA sequence: TGTGCCAGCAGCTTAGACCCCTCTGGAAACACCATATATTTT. Protein product: CASSLDPSGNTIYF. The gene calls are TRBV7-2 and TRBJ1-3; D is ambiguous. This CDR3 spans 14 amino acids. Germline V gene sequence: CDR1 SGHTA, CDR2 FQGNSA. V lost 1 base, J lost 0 bases, and 4 bases lay in between.

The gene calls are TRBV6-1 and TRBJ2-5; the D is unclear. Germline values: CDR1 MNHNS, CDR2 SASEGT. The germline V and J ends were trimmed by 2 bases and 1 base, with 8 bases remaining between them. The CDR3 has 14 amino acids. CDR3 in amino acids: CASSESISQETQYF. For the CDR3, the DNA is TGTGCCAGCAGTGAATCGATCAGCCAAGAGACCCAGTACTTC.

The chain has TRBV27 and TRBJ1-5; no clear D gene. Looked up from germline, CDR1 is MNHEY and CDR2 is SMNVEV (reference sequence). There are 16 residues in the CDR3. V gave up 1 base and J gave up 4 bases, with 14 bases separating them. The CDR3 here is CASSLLGSGSNQPQHF. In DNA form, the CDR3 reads TGTGCCAGCAGTTTATTGGGTAGCGGGAGTAATCAGCCCCAGCATTTT.

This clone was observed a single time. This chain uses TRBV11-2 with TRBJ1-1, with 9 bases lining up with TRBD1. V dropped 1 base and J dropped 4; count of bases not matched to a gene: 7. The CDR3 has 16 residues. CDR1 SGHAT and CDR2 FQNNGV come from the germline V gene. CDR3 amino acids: CASSLGEQGASTEAFF. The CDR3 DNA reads TGTGCCAGCAGCTTAGGAGAACAGGGGGCCAGCACTGAAGCTTTCTTT.

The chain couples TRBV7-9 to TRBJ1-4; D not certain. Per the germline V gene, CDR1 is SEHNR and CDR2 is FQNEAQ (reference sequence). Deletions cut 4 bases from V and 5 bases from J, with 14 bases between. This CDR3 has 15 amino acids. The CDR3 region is CASSSQRTANEKLFF. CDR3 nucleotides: TGTGCCAGCAGCTCCCAGCGGACGGCGAATGAAAAACTGTTTTTT.

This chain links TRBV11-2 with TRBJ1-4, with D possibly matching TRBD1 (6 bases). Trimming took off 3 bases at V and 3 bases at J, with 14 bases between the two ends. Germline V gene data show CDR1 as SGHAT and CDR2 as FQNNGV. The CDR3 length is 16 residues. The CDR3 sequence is CASSFLRTAPNEKLFF. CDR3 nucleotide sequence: TGTGCCAGCAGCTTCCTCCGGACAGCACCTAATGAAAAACTGTTTTTT.

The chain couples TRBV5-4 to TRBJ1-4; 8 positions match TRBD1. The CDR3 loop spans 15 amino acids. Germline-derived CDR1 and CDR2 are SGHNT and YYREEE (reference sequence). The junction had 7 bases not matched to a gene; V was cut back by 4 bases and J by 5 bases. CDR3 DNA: TGTGCCAGCAGCATCCCGGGACAGGTGAATGAAAAACTGTTTTTT. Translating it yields CASSIPGQVNEKLFF.

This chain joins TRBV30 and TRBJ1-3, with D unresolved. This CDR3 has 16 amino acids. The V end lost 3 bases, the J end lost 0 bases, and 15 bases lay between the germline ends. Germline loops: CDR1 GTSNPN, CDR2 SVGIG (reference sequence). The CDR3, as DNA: TGTGCCTGGAGCCCCCCATACCAGAGCTCTGGAAACACCATATATTTT. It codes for CAWSPPYQSSGNTIYF.

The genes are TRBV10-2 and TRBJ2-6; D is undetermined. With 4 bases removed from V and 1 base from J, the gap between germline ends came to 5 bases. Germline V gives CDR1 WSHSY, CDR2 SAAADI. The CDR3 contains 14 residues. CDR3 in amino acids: CASSGASGANVLTF. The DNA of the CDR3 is TGCGCCAGCAGTGGGGCGTCTGGGGCCAACGTCCTGACTTTC.

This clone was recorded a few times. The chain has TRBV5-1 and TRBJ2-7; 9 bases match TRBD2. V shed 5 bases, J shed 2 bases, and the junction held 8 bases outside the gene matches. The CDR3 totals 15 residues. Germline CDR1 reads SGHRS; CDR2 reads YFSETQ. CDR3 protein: CASRGGRGFTYEQYF. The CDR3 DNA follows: TGCGCCAGCAGGGGCGGGAGGGGATTTACCTACGAGCAGTACTTC.

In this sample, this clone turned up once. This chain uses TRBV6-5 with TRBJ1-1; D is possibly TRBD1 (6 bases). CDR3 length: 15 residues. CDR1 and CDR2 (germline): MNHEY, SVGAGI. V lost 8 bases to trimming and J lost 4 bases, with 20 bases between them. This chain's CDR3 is CASRLKLQGSTEAFF. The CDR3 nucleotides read TGTGCCAGCCGCCTGAAGTTACAGGGATCCACTGAAGCTTTCTTT.

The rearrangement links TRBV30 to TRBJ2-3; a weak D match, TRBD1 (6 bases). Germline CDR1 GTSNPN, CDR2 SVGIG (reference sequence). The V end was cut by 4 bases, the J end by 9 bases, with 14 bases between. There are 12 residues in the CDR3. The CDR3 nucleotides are TGTGCCTGGACAGGGGACGGAGAAACGCAGTATTTT. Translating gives CAWTGDGETQYF.

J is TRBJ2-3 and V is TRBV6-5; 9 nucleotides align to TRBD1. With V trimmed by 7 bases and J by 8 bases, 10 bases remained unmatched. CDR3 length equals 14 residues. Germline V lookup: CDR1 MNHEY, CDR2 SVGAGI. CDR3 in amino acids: CASMPGQGVGTQYF. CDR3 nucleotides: TGTGCCAGCATGCCGGGACAGGGCGTTGGTACGCAGTATTTT.